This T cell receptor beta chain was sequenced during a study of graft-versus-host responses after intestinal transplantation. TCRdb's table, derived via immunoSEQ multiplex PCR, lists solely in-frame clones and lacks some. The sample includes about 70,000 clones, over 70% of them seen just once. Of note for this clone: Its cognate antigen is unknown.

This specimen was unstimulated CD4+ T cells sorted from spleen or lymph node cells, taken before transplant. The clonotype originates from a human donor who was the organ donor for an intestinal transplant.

The CDR3 coding sequence is TGTGCCAGCAGTTTGACAGGGATGGATGGCTACACCTTC. Its protein is CASSLTGMDGYTF. V usage is TRBV5-6 and J usage is TRBJ1-2; 7 positions agree with TRBD1. V lost 5 bases to trimming and J lost 6 bases; unmatched junction nucleotides: 7. This CDR3 is 13 amino acids long. The germline V gene has CDR1 SGHDT and CDR2 YYEEEE.